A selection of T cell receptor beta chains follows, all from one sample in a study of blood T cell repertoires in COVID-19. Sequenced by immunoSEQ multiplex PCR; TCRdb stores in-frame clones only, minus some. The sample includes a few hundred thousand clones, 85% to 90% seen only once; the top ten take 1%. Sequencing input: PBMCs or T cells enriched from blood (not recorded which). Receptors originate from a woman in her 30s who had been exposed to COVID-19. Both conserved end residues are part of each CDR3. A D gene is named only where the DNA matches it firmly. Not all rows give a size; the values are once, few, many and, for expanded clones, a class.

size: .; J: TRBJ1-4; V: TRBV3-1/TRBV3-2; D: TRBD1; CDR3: CASSQGDRVEKLFF; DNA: TGTGCCAGCAGCCAAGGGGACAGGGTGGAAAAACTGTTTTTT
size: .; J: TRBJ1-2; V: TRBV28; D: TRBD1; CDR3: CASSLTRGRSHGYTF; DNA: TGTGCCAGCAGTTTAACGAGGGGGCGCTCCCATGGCTACACCTTC
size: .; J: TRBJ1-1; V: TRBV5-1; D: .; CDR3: CASSPSRPNTEAFF; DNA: TGCGCCAGCAGCCCTAGCCGACCGAACACTGAAGCTTTCTTT
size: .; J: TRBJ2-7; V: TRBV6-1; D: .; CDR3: CASSEPGTRTYEQYF; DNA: TGTGCCAGCAGTGAACCCGGGACTCGGACCTACGAGCAGTACTTC
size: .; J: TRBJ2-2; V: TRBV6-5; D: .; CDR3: CASRHVTGELFF; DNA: TGTGCCAGCAGACACGTCACCGGGGAGCTGTTTTTT
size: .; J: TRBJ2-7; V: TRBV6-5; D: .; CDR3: CASTPRGRDEQYF; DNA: TGTGCCAGCACCCCCAGGGGTAGGGACGAGCAGTACTTC
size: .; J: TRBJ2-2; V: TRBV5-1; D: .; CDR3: CASSFQGVHTGELFF; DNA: TGCGCCAGCAGTTTCCAGGGTGTTCACACCGGGGAGCTGTTTTTT
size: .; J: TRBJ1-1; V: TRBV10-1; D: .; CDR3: CASSPHGANTEAFF; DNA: TGCGCCAGCAGTCCCCACGGAGCGAACACTGAAGCTTTCTTT
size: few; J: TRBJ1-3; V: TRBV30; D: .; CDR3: CAWSPGHGNTIYF; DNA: TGTGCCTGGAGTCCAGGGCATGGAAACACCATATATTTT
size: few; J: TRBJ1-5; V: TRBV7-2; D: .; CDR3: CASSLVGGSNQPQHF; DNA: TGTGCCAGCAGCTTAGTAGGGGGTAGCAATCAGCCCCAGCATTTT
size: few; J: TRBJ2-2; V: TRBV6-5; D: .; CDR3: CASSWTANTGELFF; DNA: TGTGCCAGCAGTTGGACAGCGAACACCGGGGAGCTGTTTTTT
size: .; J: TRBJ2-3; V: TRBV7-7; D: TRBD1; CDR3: CASSTTQGSTDTQYF; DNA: TGTGCCAGCAGCACAACACAGGGGAGCACAGATACGCAGTATTTT
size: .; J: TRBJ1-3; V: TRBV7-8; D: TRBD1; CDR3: CASSLGTGTGNTIYF; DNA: TGTGCCAGCAGCTTAGGGACAGGGACTGGAAACACCATATATTTT
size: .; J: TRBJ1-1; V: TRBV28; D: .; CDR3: CASSSRGYRNTEAFF; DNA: TGTGCCAGCAGTTCCCGAGGGTACCGGAACACTGAAGCTTTCTTT
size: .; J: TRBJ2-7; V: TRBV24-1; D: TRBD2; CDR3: CATSDSLAAGEQYF; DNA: TGTGCCACCAGTGACTCACTAGCGGCCGGGGAGCAGTACTTC
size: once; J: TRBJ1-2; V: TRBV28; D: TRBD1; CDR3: CASSFGTANYGYTF; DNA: TGTGCCAGCAGTTTTGGGACAGCTAACTATGGCTACACCTTC
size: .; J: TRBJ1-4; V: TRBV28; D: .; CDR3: CASGDLFATNEKLFF; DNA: TGTGCCAGCGGAGACCTTTTTGCAACTAATGAAAAACTGTTTTTT
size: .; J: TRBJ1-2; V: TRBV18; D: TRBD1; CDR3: CASSGQGNTNYGYTF; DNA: TGTGCCAGCTCCGGACAGGGGAACACTAACTATGGCTACACCTTC
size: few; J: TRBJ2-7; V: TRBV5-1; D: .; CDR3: CASSLRTGAPSEQYF; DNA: TGCGCCAGCAGCTTGCGTACGGGTGCCCCGAGCGAGCAGTACTTC
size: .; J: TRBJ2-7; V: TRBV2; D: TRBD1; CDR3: CASSLDRATYEQYF; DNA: TGTGCCAGCAGCCTAGACAGGGCCACCTACGAGCAGTACTTC
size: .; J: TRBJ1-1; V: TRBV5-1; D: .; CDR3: CASSLVISGTEAFF; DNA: TGCGCCAGCAGCTTGGTTATCTCGGGGACTGAAGCTTTCTTT
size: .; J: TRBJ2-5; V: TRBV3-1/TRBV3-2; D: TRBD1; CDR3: CASSHFGTGIKTQYF; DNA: TGTGCCAGCAGCCACTTCGGGACAGGGATAAAGACCCAGTACTTC
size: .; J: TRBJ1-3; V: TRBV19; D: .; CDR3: CASSIALGSSGNTIYF; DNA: TGTGCCAGTAGTATAGCTCTGGGGAGCTCTGGAAACACCATATATTTT
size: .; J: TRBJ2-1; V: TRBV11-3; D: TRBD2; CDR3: CASSPTGLAGFNEQFF; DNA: TGTGCCAGCAGCCCGACGGGACTAGCGGGATTCAATGAGCAGTTCTTC
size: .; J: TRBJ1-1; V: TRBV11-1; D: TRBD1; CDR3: CASSFGTGTFTEAFF; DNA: TGTGCCAGCAGCTTCGGGACAGGGACTTTCACTGAAGCTTTCTTT
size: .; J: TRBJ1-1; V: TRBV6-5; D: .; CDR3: CASSRTGQPNTEAFF; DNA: TGTGCCAGCAGTAGGACGGGACAACCGAACACTGAAGCTTTCTTT
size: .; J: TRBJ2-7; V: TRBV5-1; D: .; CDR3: CASSLSSYEQYF; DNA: TGCGCCAGCAGCTTGTCGTCCTACGAGCAGTACTTC
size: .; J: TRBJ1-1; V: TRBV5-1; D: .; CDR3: CASSLDGGSYTEAFF; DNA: TGCGCCAGCAGCTTGGATGGTGGCTCCTACACTGAAGCTTTCTTT
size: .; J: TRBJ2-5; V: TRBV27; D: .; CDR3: CASSRQAGQETQYF; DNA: TGTGCCAGCAGCCGTCAGGCGGGACAAGAGACCCAGTACTTC
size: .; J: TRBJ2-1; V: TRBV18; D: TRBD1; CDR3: CASSPTGGGYNEQFF; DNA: TGTGCCAGCTCACCGACAGGGGGCGGCTACAATGAGCAGTTCTTC
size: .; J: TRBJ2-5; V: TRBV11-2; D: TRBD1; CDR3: CASSLTGWFGETQYF; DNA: TGTGCCAGCAGCTTGACAGGGTGGTTTGGGGAGACCCAGTACTTC
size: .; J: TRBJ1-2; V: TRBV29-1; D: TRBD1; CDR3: CSVLQGANYGYTF; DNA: TGCAGCGTTCTACAGGGGGCTAACTATGGCTACACCTTC
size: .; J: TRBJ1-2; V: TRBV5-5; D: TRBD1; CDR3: CASSPRTGYAFDGYTF; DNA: TGTGCCAGCAGCCCCCGGACAGGTTACGCGTTCGATGGCTACACCTTC
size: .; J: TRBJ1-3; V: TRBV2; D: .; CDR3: CASSRYSTGRSGNTIYF; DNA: TGTGCCAGCAGCCGATACTCCACAGGACGGTCTGGAAACACCATATATTTT
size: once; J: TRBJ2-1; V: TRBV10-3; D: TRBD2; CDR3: CAISESLRERNEQFF; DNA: TGTGCCATCAGTGAGTCGCTGCGGGAGAGGAATGAGCAGTTCTTC
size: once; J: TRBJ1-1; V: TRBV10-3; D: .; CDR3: CAIRETEKNTEAFF; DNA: TGTGCCATCAGGGAGACAGAGAAAAACACTGAAGCTTTCTTT
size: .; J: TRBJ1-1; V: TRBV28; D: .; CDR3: CASSSGQNTEAFF; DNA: TGTGCCAGCAGCTCCGGACAGAACACTGAAGCTTTCTTT
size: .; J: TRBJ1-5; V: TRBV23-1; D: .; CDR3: CASSQDRTGNNSNQPQHF; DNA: TGCGCCAGCAGTCAAGATCGAACAGGGAACAATAGCAATCAGCCCCAGCATTTT
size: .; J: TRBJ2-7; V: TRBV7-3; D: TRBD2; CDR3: CASSSSGSSYEQYF; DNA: TGTGCCAGCAGCTCTAGCGGGAGCTCCTACGAGCAGTACTTC
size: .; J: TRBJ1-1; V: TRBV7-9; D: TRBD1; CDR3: CASSPRTGGGRNTEAFF; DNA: TGTGCCAGCAGCCCAAGGACAGGGGGCGGGAGGAACACTGAAGCTTTCTTT
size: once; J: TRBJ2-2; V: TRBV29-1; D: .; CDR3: CSVEMGATGELFF; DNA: TGCAGCGTTGAGATGGGGGCCACCGGGGAGCTGTTTTTT
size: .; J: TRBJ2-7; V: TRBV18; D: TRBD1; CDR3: CASSPDRAEQYF; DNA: TGTGCCAGCTCACCAGACAGGGCCGAGCAGTACTTC
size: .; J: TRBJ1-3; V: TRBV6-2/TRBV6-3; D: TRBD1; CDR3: CASSFGTATGNTIYF; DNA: TGTGCCAGCAGCTTCGGGACAGCAACTGGAAACACCATATATTTT
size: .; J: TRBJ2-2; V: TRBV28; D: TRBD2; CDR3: CASSGLAGGLNTGELFF; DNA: TGTGCCAGCAGTGGACTAGCGGGAGGGCTTAACACCGGGGAGCTGTTTTTT
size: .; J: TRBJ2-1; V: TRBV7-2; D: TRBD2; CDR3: CASSLGLAWHNEQFF; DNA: TGTGCCAGCAGCTTGGGACTAGCGTGGCACAATGAGCAGTTCTTC
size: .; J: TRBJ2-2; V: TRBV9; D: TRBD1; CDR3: CASSPRGGQGVITGELFF; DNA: TGTGCCAGCAGCCCTCGAGGGGGACAGGGGGTGATCACCGGGGAGCTGTTTTTT